This TCR beta chain originates from a study of OX40 agonist ivuxolimab in advanced cancers. Notes on the study in general: Which antigen the expanded peripheral T cells recognized is unknown. More expanded clones were seen, on average, in CD8+ T cells than in CD4+. Clonal expansion was among the lowest in partial responders at 0.1-3.0 mg/kg, especially CD8+.

TCRdb's copy holds only in-frame clones and misses some; the assay was immunoSEQ multiplex PCR. The sample comprises about 11,000 clones, around 80% of which are singletons, and about 17% rests with the top ten. Excluded were patients having autoimmune disease history or systemic immunosuppression. Concerning this clone: Its antigen remains unknown.

Sample: CD4+ or CD8+ T cells sorted from blood, taken in a trial of the OX40 agonist ivuxolimab. The clonotype comes from an adult with an advanced solid tumor such as melanoma, head and neck, liver or kidney cancer.

The CDR3 region is CACQGALNYNEQFF. CDR3 nucleotides: TGTGCCTGCCAGGGGGCCCTTAATTACAATGAGCAGTTCTTC. V gene TRBV30 combines with J gene TRBJ2-1, with 8 nucleotides matching TRBD1. This CDR3 spans 14 amino acids. CDR1 GTSNPN and CDR2 SVGIG come from the germline V gene (reference sequence). Trimming took 6 bases from V and 4 from J; bases not matched to a gene: 8.